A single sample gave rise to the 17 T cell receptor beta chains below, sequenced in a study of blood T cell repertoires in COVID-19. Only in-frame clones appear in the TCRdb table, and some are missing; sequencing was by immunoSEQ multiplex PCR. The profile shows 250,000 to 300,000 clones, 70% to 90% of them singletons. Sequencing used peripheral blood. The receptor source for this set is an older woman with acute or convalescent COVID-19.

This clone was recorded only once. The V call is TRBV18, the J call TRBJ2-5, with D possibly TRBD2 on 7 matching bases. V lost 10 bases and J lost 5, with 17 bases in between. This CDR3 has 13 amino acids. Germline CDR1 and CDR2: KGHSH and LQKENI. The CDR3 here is CATAAGAGETQYF. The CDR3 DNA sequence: TGTGCCACTGCGGCGGGGGCAGGGGAGACCCAGTACTTC. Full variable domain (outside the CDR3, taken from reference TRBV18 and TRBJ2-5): NAGVMQNPRHLVRRRGQEARLRCSPMKGHSHVYWYRQLPEEGLKFMVYLQKENIIDESGMPKERFSAEFPKEGPSILRIQQVVRGDSAAYFCATAAGAGETQYFGPGTRLLVL.

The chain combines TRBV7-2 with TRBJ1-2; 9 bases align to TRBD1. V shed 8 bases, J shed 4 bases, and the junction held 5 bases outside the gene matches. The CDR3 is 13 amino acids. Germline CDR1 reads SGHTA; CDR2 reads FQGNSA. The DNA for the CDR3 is TGTGCCAGCGGTAGACAGGGGGGCTATGGCTACACCTTC. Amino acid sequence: CASGRQGGYGYTF.

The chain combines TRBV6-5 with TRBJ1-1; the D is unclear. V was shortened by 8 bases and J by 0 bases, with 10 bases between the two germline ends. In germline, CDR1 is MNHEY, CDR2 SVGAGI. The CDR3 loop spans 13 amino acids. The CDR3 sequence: CASGLNMNTEAFF. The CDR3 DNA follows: TGTGCCAGCGGGCTGAACATGAACACTGAAGCTTTCTTT.

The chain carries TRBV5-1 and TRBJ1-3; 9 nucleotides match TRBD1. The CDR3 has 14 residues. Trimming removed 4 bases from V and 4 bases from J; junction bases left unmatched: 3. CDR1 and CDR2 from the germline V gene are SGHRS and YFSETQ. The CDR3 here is CASSAGTGGNTIYF. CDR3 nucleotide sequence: TGCGCCAGCAGCGCCGGGACAGGGGGAAACACCATATATTTT.

CDR3 region: CASSQEGATEAFF. As DNA, the CDR3 is TGTGCCAGCAGCCAAGAAGGGGCCACTGAAGCTTTCTTT. This chain joins TRBV4-2 and TRBJ1-1; TRBD1 might be the D (5 bases). Germline assignment: CDR1 LGHNA and CDR2 YNFKEQ. Deletions cut 0 bases from V and 4 bases from J, with 6 bases between. The CDR3 is 13 amino acids.

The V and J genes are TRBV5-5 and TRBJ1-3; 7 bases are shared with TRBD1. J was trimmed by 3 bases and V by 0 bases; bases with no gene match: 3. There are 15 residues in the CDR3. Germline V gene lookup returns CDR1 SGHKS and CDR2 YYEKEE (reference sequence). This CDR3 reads CASSLAGTVGNTIYF. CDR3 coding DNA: TGTGCCAGCAGCTTGGCCGGGACAGTTGGAAACACCATATATTTT.

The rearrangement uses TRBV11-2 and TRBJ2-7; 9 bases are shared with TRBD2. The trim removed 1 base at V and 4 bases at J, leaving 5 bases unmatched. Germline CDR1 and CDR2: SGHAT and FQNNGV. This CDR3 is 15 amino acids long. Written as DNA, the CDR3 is TGTGCCAGCAGCTTAGCCGCGGGGGGGCCGTACGAGCAGTACTTC. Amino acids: CASSLAAGGPYEQYF.

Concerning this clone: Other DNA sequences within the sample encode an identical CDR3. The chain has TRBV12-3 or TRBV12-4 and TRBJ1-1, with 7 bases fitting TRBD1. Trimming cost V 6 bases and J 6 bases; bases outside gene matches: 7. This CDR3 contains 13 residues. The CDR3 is CASSPTGRAEAFF. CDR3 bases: TGTGCCAGCAGCCCGACAGGGAGAGCTGAAGCTTTCTTT.

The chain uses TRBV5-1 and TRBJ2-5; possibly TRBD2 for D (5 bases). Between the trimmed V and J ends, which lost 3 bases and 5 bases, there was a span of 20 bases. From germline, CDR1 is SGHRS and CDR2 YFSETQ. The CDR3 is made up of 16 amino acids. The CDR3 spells CASSSGSGGLGETQYF. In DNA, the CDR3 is TGCGCCAGCAGCTCGGGATCGGGCGGGCTTGGGGAGACCCAGTACTTC.

CDR3 nucleotide sequence: TGTGCCAGCAGACTCAGGGGGAACAATCAGCCCCAGCATTTT. Residues: CASRLRGNNQPQHF. The chain joins TRBV2 to TRBJ1-5; the match to TRBD1 covers 7 bases. The V segment lost 6 bases and the J segment 3 bases; nucleotides outside the gene matches: 5. CDR3 size: 14 residues. Per germline, CDR1 SNHLY and CDR2 FYNNEI.

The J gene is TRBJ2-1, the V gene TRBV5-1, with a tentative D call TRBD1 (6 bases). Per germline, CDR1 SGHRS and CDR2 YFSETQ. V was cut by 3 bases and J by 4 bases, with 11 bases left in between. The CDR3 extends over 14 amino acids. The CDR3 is CASSSTGTYNEQFF. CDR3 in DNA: TGCGCCAGCAGCTCAACAGGGACATACAATGAGCAGTTCTTC.

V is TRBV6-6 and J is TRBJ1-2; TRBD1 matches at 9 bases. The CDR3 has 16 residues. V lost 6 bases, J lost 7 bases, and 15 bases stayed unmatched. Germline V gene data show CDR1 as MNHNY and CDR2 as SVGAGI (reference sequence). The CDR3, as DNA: TGTGCCAGCAGCTCTACAGGGGGCGCCTCCCGAAGTGGCTACACCTTC. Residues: CASSSTGGASRSGYTF.

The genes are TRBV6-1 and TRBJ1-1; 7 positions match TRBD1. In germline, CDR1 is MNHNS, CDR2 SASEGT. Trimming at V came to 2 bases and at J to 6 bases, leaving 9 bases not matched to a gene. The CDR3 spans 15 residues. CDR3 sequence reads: CASSEPGQARAEAFF. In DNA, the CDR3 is TGTGCCAGCAGTGAACCCGGACAGGCAAGAGCTGAAGCTTTCTTT.

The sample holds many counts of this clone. The CDR3 sequence: CASSQEKPYEQYF. The CDR3 coding sequence is TGTGCCAGCAGCCAAGAGAAGCCCTACGAGCAGTACTTC. J is TRBJ2-7 and V is TRBV4-2; D gene ambiguous. The CDR3 is made up of 13 amino acids. Germline CDR1 and CDR2: LGHNA and YNFKEQ. Trimming removed 0 bases from V and 2 bases from J, with 5 bases in between.

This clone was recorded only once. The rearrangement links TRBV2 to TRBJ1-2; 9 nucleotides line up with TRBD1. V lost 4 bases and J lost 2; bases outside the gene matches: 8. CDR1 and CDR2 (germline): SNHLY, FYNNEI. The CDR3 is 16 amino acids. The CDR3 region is CASSGSGTGSNYGYTF. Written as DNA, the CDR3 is TGTGCCAGCAGTGGTTCCGGGACAGGGAGCAACTATGGCTACACCTTC.

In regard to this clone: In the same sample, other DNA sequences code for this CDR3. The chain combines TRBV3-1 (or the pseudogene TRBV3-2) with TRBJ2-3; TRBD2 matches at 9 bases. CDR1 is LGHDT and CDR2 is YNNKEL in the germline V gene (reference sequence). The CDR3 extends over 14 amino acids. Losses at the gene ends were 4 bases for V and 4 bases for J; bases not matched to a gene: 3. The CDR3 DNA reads TGTGCCAGCAGCCGTAGCGGGGGATCAGATACGCAGTATTTT. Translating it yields CASSRSGGSDTQYF.

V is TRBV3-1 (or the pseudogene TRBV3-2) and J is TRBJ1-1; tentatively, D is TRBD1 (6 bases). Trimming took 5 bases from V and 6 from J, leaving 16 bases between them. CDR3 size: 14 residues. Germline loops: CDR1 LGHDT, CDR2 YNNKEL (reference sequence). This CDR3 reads CASSIAGTRAEAFF. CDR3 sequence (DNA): TGTGCCAGCAGCATCGCCGGGACACGGGCTGAAGCTTTCTTT.